The sequence of this T cell receptor beta chain was determined in a study of shared clonotypes between healthy human individuals. Running of the assay took place at deep level. The data were produced by immunoSEQ multiplex PCR, yet TCRdb's version contains in-frame clones alone and is incomplete. The data hold hundreds of thousands of clones, with about 85% observed a single time. The trim removed 8 bases at V and 2 bases at J, leaving 7 bases unmatched. Germline loops: CDR1 GTSNPN, CDR2 SVGIG (reference sequence). The CDR3 runs 13 residues. The TCR comes from a woman in her 40s in good health. Some clones in this sample may be carry-over from other donors' samples. V usage is TRBV30 and J usage is TRBJ2-5; 8 bases are a match to TRBD1. The sample was PBMCs. The CDR3 sequence: CAQGTGGQETQYF. CDR3 in DNA: TGTGCCCAAGGGACAGGAGGACAAGAGACCCAGTACTTC.